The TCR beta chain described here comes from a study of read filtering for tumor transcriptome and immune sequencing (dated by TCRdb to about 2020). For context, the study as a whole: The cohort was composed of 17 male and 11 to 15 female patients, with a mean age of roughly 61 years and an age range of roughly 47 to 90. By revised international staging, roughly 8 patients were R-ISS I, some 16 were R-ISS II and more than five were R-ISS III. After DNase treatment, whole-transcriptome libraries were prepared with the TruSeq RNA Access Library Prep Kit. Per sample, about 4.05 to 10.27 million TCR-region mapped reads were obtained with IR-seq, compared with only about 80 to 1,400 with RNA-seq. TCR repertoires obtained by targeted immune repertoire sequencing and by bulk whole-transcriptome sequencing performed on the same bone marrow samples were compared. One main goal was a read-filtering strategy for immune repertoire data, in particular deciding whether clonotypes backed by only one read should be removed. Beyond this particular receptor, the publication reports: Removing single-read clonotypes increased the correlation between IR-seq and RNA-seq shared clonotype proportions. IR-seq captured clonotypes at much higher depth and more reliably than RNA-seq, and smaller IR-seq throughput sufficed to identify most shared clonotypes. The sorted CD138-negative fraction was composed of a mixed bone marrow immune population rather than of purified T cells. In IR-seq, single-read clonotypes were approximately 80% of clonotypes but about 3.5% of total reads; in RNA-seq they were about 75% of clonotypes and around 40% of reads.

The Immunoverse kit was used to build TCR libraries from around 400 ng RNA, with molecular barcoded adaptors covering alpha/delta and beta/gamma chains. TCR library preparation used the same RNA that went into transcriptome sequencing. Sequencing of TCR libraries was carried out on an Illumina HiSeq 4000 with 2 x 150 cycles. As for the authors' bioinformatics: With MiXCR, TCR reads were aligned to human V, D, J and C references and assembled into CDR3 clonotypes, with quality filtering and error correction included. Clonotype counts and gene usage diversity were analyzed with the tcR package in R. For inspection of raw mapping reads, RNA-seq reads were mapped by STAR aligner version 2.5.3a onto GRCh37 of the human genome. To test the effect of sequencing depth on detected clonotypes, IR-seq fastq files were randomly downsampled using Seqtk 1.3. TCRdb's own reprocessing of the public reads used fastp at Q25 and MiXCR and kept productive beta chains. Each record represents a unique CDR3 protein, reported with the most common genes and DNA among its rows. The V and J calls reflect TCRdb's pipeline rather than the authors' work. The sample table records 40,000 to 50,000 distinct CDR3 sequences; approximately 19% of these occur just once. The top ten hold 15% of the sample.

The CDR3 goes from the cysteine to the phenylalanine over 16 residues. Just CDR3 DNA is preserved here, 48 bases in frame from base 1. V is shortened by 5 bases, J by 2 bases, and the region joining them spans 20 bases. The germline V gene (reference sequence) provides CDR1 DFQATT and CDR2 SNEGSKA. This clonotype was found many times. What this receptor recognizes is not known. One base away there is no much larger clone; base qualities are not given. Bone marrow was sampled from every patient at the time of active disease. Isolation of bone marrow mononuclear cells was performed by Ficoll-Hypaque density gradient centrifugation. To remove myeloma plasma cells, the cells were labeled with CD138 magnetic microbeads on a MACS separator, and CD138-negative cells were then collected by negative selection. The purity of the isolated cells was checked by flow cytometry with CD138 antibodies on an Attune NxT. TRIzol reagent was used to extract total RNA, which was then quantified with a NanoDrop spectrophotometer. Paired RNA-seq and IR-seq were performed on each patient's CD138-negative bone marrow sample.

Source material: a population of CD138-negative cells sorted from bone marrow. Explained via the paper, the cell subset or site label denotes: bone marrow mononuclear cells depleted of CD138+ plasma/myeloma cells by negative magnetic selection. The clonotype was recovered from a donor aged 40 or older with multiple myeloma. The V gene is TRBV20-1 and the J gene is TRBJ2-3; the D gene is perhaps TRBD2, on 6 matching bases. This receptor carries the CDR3 CSAPPPMGLTTDTQYF. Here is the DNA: TGCAGTGCTCCCCCCCCAATGGGACTTACCACAGATACGCAGTATTTT.